This T cell receptor beta chain was obtained from a study of cytotoxic CD8 clonotypes in ibrutinib-treated CLL (dated by TCRdb to the early 2020s). Describing the broader study: In this cohort, some 14 patients were treatment-naive and more than 9 were relapsed/refractory, while some 18 had unmutated IGHV. Responses were partial in around 25 patients and complete in 2; after median around 72 months follow-up, approximately 15 stayed in remission and about 12 progressed. Response samples were taken after a median of 12 months on treatment, ranging from about 6 to 40 months. On average, each sample had about 250,000 productive templates and approximately 85,000 productive rearrangements. Of the approximately 90 participants in the trial, about two dozen had longitudinal samples available. Cryopreserved peripheral blood mononuclear cells were obtained prior to treatment, at the time of response, and at either disease progression or sustained remission. Every remission and progressive disease sample was obtained while ibrutinib was still being received by the patients.

The paper as a whole reports these results and caveats: Sampling times were not matched between sustained-remission and progressing patients, and lymph node repertoires were not studied. Public clonotypes were found to be uncommon and were observed to contract or remain stable during treatment; the increase in clonality was shown to reflect expansion of private clonotypes at ibrutinib response. At baseline, clonality was higher than in age-matched healthy donors and showed a strong correlation with circulating CD8+ T-cell counts. An increase in clonality was observed at ibrutinib response, with clonality remaining stable during sustained remission and falling back toward baseline at progression.

CDR1 is given as SGDLS and CDR2 as YYNGEE, both from the germline V gene. The CDR3 measures 13 amino acids from cysteine to phenylalanine. Only the CDR3 portion is preserved as DNA: 39 bases, with reading frame beginning at the first base. V sheds 0 bases and J sheds 10 bases, leaving 13 bases between their ends. Points on this clone: No cognate antigen has been identified for it. The sample holds no much larger clone one base away, and base qualities are not on file.

On a MiSeq, deep resolution sequencing aimed for a depth between 1 in 1 million and 1 in 200,000 T cells, with each clonotype covered approximately 9.2x on average. The immunoSEQ hsTCRB Kit was used to generate the TCR beta libraries. Per the original workflow: Data were analyzed with ImmunoSEQ Data Assistant and ImmunoSEQ Analyzer, with V, D and J genes assigned per IMGT definitions. Clonality, with values ranging from 0 to 1, was calculated as one minus the normalized Shannon entropy of productive rearrangement frequencies. Only overrepresented clonotypes making up at least 0.05% of the repertoire of each patient were included in the public clonotype analysis. Fewer than 15 age-matched healthy donor repertoires from immuneACCESS served as clonality controls. TCRdb took over this immuneACCESS table, retaining in-frame rearrangements with V and J assigned. Such tables are incomplete; in checked studies, under half of the missing clones stem from an unresolved V gene, and the remainder is unexplained. Clonal size and the V and J genes are those of that table, whereas D and trimming came from the DNA. This sample lists about 160,000 clones; 81% were detected once. About 2.1% of the sample is taken by the ten largest.

Reading the label with the study, this specimen's time point is: approximately eleven months on ibrutinib. Roughly 2 micrograms of genomic DNA were extracted from cryopreserved PBMCs for TCR beta library preparation. Longitudinal blood samples from CLL patients receiving ibrutinib monotherapy were subjected to high-throughput TCR beta sequencing. Patients were enrolled in a phase 2 open-label single-center ibrutinib monotherapy trial. This specimen was PBMCs, taken after 12 months of ibrutinib treatment. The chain is encoded by TRBV9 joined to TRBJ1-2; the D gene is perhaps TRBD1, on 6 matching bases. The TCR originated in a human donor with chronic lymphocytic leukemia. The CDR3: CASSVAGDTVYTF. The sequenced DNA is TGTGCCAGCAGCGTAGCTGGGGACACGGTCTACACCTTC.